Given below is one TCR beta chain in context. This sample is drawn from a study of shared clonotypes between healthy human individuals. Evenly divided among several immunoSEQ plates was the genomic DNA of each subset. Using immunoSEQ multiplex PCR, the repertoire was profiled, and TCRdb retains in-frame clones only, with some absent. The sample lists more than 1 million clones; about 80% were seen once. CDR1 is SEHNR, CDR2 FQNEAQ, per germline (reference sequence). The V and J ends lost 3 bases and 9 bases respectively, with 12 bases between them. The CDR3 sequence is 13 residues long. The source material was memory CD4+ T cells from PBMCs. Subset specified: CD45RA-negative fraction. The receptor was derived from a young man in good health. Some clones in this sample may be carry-over from other donors' samples. The V call is TRBV7-9, the J call TRBJ2-1, with D perhaps matching TRBD2 (5 bases). The DNA of the CDR3 is TGTGCCAGCAGCTTCCCCAACGAGGGTGAGCAGTTCTTC. It is translated as CASSFPNEGEQFF.